The text below deals with one T cell receptor beta chain. This record comes from a study of shared clonotypes between healthy human individuals. This CDR3 has 13 amino acids. Germline V gives CDR1 ENHRY, CDR2 SYGVKD. V was clipped by 0 bases and J by 10 bases, with 11 bases between them. Some clones are missing from TCRdb's copy, which holds only in-frame ones; the method was immunoSEQ multiplex PCR. Of about 2 million clones listed, roughly 95% are singletons. The sequenced sample was naive CD4+ T cells sorted from blood. Regarding subset: CD45RA+ positively selected. The source is a young man in good health. The gene calls are TRBV10-3 and TRBJ2-3, with D tentatively TRBD1 or TRBD2 (5 bases each). Here the CDR3 reads CAISESGTEPQYF. The CDR3 DNA reads TGTGCCATCAGTGAGTCGGGGACGGAACCGCAGTATTTT.